This TCR beta chain comes out of a study of shared clonotypes between healthy human individuals. The overall study: The study used three CD4 naive, three CD4 memory, two CD8 naive and one CD8 memory plate per donor. Study-wide findings and caveats: With a handful of donors compared, approximately 5.5% of naive CD4 clonotypes were shared. Naive subsets generally exceeded memory subsets in estimated richness.

Positive CCR7 selection of CD45RO-negative cells yielded the naive CD8 cells, and terminally differentiated effector memory CD45RA+ cells were excluded. As regards this clone: The target antigen is unknown.

CDR1 and CDR2 from the germline V gene are LGHNA and YNFKEQ. The CDR3 is 14 amino acids. The ends were cut back, 0 bases at V and 4 bases at J, with 8 bases in the middle. Libraries were prepared by immunoSEQ multiplex PCR; TCRdb keeps only in-frame clonotypes and omits some of them. The table records roughly 590,000 clones, around 95% of them present only once. The TCR was taken from a woman in her thirties in good health. The chain links TRBV4-2 to TRBJ2-3, with D perhaps matching TRBD2 (5 bases). The sequenced sample was naive CD8+ T cells sorted from blood. The CDR3 DNA reads as TGTGCCAGCAGCCAAGATGGAGCGGCAGATACGCAGTATTTT. Its translation is CASSQDGAADTQYF.